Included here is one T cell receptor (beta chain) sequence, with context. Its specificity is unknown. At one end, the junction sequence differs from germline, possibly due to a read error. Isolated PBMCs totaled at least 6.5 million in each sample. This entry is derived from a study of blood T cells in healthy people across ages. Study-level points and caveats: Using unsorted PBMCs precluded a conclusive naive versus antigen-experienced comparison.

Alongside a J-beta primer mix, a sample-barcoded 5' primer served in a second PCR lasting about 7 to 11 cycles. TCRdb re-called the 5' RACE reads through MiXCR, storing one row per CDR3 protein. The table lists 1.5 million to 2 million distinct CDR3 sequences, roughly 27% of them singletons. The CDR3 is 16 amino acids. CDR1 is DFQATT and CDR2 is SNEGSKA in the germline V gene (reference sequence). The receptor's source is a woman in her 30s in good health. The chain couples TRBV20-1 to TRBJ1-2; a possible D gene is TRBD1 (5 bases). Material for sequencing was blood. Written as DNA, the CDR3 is TGCAGTGCTAGATCGCAGGGCTTCCTAGCTAACTATGGCAACACCTTC. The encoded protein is CSARSQGFLANYGNTF.